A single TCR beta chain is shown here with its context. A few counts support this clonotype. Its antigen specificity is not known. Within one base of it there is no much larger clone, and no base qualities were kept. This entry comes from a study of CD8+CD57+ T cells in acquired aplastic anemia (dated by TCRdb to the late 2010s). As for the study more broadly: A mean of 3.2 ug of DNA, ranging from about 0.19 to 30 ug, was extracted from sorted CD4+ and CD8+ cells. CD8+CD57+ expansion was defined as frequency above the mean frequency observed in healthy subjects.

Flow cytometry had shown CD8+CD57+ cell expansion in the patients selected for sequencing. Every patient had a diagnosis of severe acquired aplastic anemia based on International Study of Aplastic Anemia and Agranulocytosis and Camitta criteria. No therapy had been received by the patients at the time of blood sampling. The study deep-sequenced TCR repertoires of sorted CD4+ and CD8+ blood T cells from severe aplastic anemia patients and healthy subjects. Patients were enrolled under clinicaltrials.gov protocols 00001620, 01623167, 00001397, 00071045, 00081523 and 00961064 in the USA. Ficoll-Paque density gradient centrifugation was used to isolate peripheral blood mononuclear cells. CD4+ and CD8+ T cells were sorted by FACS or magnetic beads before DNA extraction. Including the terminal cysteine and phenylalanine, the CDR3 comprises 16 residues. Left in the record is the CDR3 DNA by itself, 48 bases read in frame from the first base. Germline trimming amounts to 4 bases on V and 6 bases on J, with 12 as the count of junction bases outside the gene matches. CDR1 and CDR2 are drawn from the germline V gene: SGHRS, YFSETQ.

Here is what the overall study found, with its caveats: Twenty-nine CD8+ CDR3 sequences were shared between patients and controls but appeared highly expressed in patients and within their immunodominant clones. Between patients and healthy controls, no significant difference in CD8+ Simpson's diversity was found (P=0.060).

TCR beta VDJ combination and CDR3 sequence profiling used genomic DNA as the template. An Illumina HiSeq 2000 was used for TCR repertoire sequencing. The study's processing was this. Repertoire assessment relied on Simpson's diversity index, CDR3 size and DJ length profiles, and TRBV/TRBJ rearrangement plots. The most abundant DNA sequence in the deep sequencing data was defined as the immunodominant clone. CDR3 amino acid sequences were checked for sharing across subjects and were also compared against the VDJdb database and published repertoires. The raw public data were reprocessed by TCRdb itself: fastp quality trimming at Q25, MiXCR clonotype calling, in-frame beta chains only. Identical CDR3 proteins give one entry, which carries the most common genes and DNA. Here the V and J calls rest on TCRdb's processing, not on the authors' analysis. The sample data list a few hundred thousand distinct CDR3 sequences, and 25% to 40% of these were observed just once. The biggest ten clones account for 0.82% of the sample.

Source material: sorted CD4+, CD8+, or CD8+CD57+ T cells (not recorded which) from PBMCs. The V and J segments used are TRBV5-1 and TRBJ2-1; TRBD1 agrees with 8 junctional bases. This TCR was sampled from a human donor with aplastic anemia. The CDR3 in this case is CASSKAGQGIGNEQFF. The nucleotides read TGCGCCAGCAGCAAAGCAGGACAGGGAATCGGCAATGAGCAGTTCTTC.